This TCR beta chain was documented in a study of blood T cell repertoires in COVID-19 (dated by TCRdb to about 2020). About the investigation overall: Samples from collaborators originated in the United States, Italy and Spain and spanned both the acute and convalescent phases of COVID-19. The material from the prospective study consisted of cDNA or gDNA derived from T cells, B-cell-depleted T cells, or PBMCs. Subjects who had been exposed to COVID-19, were actively infected with it, or had recovered from it provided the deeply sampled blood TCRbeta repertoires that made up the dataset. The repertoires were released in a freely available public database intended as a resource for research on the immune response to SARS-CoV-2. The samples were drawn from the first 160 participants of the ongoing ImmuneRACE study and from 1,200 or so subjects provided by 6 global collaborators. Sample metadata almost always included a de-identified subject ID, COVID-19 status, age in years and sex. Where available, HLA class I and class II types were taken from metadata supplied by the sample provider and were not determined by assay-based typing. What the work shows at the level of the full study, not this receptor alone: How much clinical and demographic metadata was included differed by source and by participant, and the metadata was provided uncurated.

TCRbeta CDR3 regions were amplified from genomic DNA by means of the immunoSEQ Assay, a bias-controlled multiplex PCR. Turning to the authors' computational methods: The number of nucleated cells in each sample was estimated by amplification of reference gene primers within the assay. Sequence reads were collapsed and filtered to measure the absolute abundance of every unique TCRbeta CDR3 rearrangement. For each sample, productive Simpson clonality was calculated as the square root of Simpson's diversity index across productive rearrangements. Entries here come from immuneACCESS through TCRdb and include only in-frame sequences with V and J called. Some clones fail to appear in such tables; in the studies checked, an unresolved V gene covers under half of the shortfall, and the cause of the remainder is unknown. V, J and clone size are taken as reported in that table, and D and trimming were inferred from the DNA itself. The sample table holds 250,000 to 350,000 clones, of which approximately 90% were seen once. The biggest ten clones account for around 0.84% of the sample.

Concerning this clone: What antigen it recognizes has not been identified. No base-level quality is on record; no much larger clone is a single base apart.

The germline V gene yields SGHVS for CDR1 and FQNEAQ for CDR2. Inclusive of the bounding cysteine and phenylalanine, the CDR3 is 13 residues long. Only the CDR3 portion is preserved as DNA: 39 bases, with reading frame beginning at the first base. The trim is 5 bases for V and 1 base for J, with a gap of 8 bases between the germline ends. The collaborating institutions used their own protocols to collect whole blood in K2EDTA tubes. For TCRbeta analysis, collaborator samples were shipped as frozen whole blood, as isolated PBMCs, or as DNA extracted from either sample type. The TCR was taken from a man aged 25-40 years with acute or convalescent COVID-19. What was sequenced was peripheral blood. The chain was built from TRBV7-8 and TRBJ1-1, with no D gene named confidently. For the CDR3, the sequence is CASSPGGNTEAFF. The DNA is TGTGCCAGCAGCCCCGGTGGGAACACTGAAGCTTTCTTT.